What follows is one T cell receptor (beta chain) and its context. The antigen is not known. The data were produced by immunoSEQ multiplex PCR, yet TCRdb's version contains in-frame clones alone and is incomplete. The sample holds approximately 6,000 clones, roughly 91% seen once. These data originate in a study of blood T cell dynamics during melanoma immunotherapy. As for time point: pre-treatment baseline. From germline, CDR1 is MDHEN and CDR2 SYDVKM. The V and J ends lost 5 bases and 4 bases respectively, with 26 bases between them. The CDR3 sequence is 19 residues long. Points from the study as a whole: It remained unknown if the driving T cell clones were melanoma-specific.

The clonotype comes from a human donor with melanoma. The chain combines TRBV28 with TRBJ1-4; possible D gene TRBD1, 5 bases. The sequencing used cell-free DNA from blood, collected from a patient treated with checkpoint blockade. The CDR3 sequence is CASSAAFGARGSLNEKLFF. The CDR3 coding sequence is TGTGCCAGCAGTGCCGCCTTTGGGGCTCGGGGTTCGCTTAATGAAAAACTGTTTTTT.